This T cell receptor beta chain was identified in a study of blood T cell repertoires in COVID-19. The germline V gene has CDR1 SGHTA and CDR2 FQGNSA. The CDR3 runs 12 residues. V was pared by 4 bases and J by 4 bases, with 8 bases between. Method: immunoSEQ multiplex PCR; TCRdb's copy keeps in-frame clones and lacks some. Of around 130,000 clones in the sample, around 85% were seen once. The chain couples TRBV7-2 to TRBJ2-7; tentative D call: TRBD2 (6 bases). Input material: peripheral blood. The sequence was obtained from a human donor in a cohort sampled during active COVID-19. As DNA, the CDR3 is TGTGCCAGCAGCTCGGGGAGGTACGAGCAGTACTTC. Translating gives CASSSGRYEQYF. The entire variable domain, with the rest obtained from reference TRBV7-2 and TRBJ2-7, is as follows: GAGVSQSPSNKVTEKGKDVELRCDPISGHTALYWYRQSLGQGLEFLIYFQGNSAPDKSGLPSDRFSAERTGGSVSTLTIQRTQQEDSAVYLCASSSGRYEQYFGPGTRLTVT.